This T cell receptor (beta chain) was identified during a study of blood T cell repertoires in COVID-19. Repertoires were generated with immunoSEQ multiplex PCR, while TCRdb's copy carries only in-frame clones and drops some. The sample consists of 95,000 to 110,000 clones, about nine tenths of them appearing once. CDR3 length: 15 amino acids. CDR1 is SGHNT, CDR2 YYREEE, per germline (reference sequence). V gave up 5 bases and J gave up 7 bases; unmatched junction bases: 13. J is TRBJ2-7 and V is TRBV5-4; TRBD1 matches at 9 bases. The origin of this receptor is a man aged 50 or older with active or convalescent COVID-19. Sequencing used peripheral blood. The CDR3 sequence is CASRQTGGRVGEQYF. The DNA for the CDR3 is TGTGCCAGCAGACAAACAGGGGGCAGGGTGGGTGAGCAGTACTTC. Looking up the rest from reference TRBV5-4 and TRBJ2-7 gives the full variable domain: ETGVTQSPTHLIKTRGQQVTLRCSSQSGHNTVSWYQQALGQGPQFIFQYYREEENGRGNFPPRFSGLQFPNYSSELNVNALELDDSALYLCASRQTGGRVGEQYFGPGTRLTVT.